Described below is a single TCR beta chain sequence and its context. This specimen belongs to a study of blood T cell repertoires in COVID-19. The CDR3 loop spans 15 amino acids. The V segment lost 0 bases and the J segment 5 bases; nucleotides outside the gene matches: 1. The V gene's germline CDR1 is SGHDN and CDR2 FVKESK. Original processing methods: The assay estimated nucleated cells by amplifying reference gene primers. TCRdb's copy holds only in-frame clones and misses some; the assay was immunoSEQ multiplex PCR. The DNA gave D and trimming, while V, J and clone size come from that table. The sample holds some 400,000 clones, around 87% seen once. Seattle cases were enrolled at active infection and followed longitudinally.

The source of this sequence is a woman in her thirties with COVID-19, enrolled during active disease. Sequencing was carried out using peripheral blood. The V call is TRBV14, the J call TRBJ2-5, with 12 positions matching TRBD2. CDR3 protein: CASSQDLAGGETQYF. The CDR3 DNA reads TGTGCCAGCAGCCAAGATCTAGCGGGAGGGGAGACCCAGTACTTC.